This T cell receptor beta chain was observed in a study of PD-1 blockade in classical Hodgkin lymphoma. TCRdb keeps only in-frame clones here, not all; method: immunoSEQ multiplex PCR. The profile shows about 14,000 clones, just over 85% of them singletons. Each patient's relapse followed autologous stem cell transplantation, and brentuximab vedotin exposure varied. Progressive disease, partial response or complete response was each patient's best response. This clone came up a few times. What it binds is unknown. Study-level results: Diminished baseline TCR diversity has been reported in newly diagnosed patients relative to healthy donors. After ASCT, patients who started nivolumab under 1 year later were excluded.

Sequenced here: peripheral blood mononuclear cells (PBMCs), sampled at baseline. The source of this sequence is a human donor with classical Hodgkin lymphoma.

CDR3 residues: CASSLGQVSYNEQFF. The CDR3 coding sequence is TGCGCCAGCAGCTTGGGTCAGGTATCCTACAATGAGCAGTTCTTC. The rearrangement links TRBV5-1 to TRBJ2-1; D not resolved. Trimming stripped 0 bases from V and 1 base from J, with 8 bases between. Germline V lookup: CDR1 SGHRS, CDR2 YFSETQ. The length of the CDR3 is 15 residues.